This T cell receptor beta chain was captured by sequencing in a study of identical twins. General study results and limits: Low generation-probability sequences were in excess among twin-shared out-of-frame alpha sequences. Out-of-frame TCR alpha sharing in monozygotic twins exceeded recombination model predictions. Partly confounded zero-insertion analyses could result from invariant MAIT and iNKT cells.

The V gene's germline CDR1 is DFQATT and CDR2 SNEGSKA (reference sequence). The CDR3 extends over 14 amino acids. The V end was cut by 0 bases, the J end by 5 bases, with 12 bases between. This clonotype was observed a handful of times. The antigen is undetermined. Healthy Caucasians supplied all donations. Each CDR3 protein gets one entry after TCRdb re-called the 5' RACE reads with MiXCR. The sample holds some 630,000 distinct CDR3 sequences, less than 9% seen once. The sample was also reused in another study, on yellow fever vaccine responses in identical twins.

The chain links TRBV20-1 to TRBJ2-3; D remains unclear. Sequencing was performed on PBMCs. The TCR was taken from a woman aged 18-35 years in good health. In DNA, the CDR3 is TGCAGTGCTAGAGATCGGCTAGACGTAGATACGCAGTATTTT. Amino acids: CSARDRLDVDTQYF.